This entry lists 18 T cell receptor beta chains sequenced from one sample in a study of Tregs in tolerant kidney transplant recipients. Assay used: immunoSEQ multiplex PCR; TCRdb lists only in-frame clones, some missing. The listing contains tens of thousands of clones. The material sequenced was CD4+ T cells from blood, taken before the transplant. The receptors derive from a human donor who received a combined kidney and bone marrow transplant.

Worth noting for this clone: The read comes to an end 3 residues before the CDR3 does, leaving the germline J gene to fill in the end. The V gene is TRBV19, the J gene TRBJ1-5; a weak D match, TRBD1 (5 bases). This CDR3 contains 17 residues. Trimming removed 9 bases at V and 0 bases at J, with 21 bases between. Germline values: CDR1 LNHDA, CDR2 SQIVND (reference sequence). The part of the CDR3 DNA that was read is TGTGCCAGCTACCCGGCGGGGGTTGCTTATAGCAATCAGCCC. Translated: CASYPAGVAYSNQP. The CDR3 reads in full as CASYPAGVAYSNQPQHF.

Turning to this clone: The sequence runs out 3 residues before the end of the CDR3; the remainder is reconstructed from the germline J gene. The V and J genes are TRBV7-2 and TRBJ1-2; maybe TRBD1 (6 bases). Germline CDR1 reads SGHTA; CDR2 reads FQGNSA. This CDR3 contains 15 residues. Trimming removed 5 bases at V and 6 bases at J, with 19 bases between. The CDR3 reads CASSPRGRAEDGYTF. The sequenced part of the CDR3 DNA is TGTGCCAGCAGCCCTAGGGGGAGGGCGGAGGATGGC.

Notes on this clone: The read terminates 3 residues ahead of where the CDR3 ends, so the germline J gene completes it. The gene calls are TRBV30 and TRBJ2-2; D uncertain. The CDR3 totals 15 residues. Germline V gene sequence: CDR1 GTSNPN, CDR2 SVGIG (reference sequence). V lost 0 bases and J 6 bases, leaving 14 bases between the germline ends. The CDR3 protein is CAWSVVGFPAGELFF. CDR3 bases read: TGTGCCTGGAGTGTGGTCGGGTTCCCCGCCGGGGAG.

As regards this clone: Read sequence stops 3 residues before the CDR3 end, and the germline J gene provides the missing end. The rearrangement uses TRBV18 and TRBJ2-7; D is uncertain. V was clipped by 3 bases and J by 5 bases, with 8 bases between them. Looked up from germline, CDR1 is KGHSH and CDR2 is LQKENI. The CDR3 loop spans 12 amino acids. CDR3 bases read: TGTGCCAGCTCACCGAACAACCACGAG. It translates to CASSPNNHE. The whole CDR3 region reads CASSPNNHEQYF.

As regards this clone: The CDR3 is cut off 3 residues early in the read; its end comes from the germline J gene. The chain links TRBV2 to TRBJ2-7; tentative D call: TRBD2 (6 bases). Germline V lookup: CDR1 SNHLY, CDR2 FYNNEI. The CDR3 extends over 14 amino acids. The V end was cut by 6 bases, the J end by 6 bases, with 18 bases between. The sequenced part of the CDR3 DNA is TGTGCCAGCAGCCAACACGGAGGGGAGGTCGAG. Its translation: CASSQHGGEVE. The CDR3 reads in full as CASSQHGGEVEQYF.

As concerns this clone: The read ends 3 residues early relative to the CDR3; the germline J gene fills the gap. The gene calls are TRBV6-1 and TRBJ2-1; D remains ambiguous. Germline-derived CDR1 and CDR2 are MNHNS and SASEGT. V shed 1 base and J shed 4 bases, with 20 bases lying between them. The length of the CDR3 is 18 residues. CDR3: CASSEVSPLAINYNEQFF. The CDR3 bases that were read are TGTGCCAGCAGTGAAGTTTCCCCTCTTGCGATAAATTACAATGAG.

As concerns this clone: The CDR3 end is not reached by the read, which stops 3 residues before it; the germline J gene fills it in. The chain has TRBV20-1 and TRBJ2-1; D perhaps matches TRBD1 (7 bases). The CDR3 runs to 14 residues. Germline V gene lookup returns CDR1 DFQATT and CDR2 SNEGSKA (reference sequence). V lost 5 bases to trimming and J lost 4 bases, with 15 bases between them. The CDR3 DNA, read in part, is TGCAGTGCTTCAAGGGGGGACAGTTACAATGAG. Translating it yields CSASRGDSYNE. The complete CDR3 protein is CSASRGDSYNEQFF.

The CDR3 bases that were read are TGTGCCAGTAGTATCCGGGACACCACC. This gives the protein CASSIRDTT. The complete CDR3 protein is CASSIRDTTQYF. J is TRBJ2-5 and V is TRBV19; TRBD1 might be the D (6 bases). Coverage ceases 3 residues before the CDR3 finishes, and the germline J gene fills in the end. Germline CDR1 LNHDA, CDR2 SQIVND (reference sequence). The CDR3 runs 12 residues.

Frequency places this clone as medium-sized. CDR3 DNA (partial): TGTGCCAGCAGCCAGTCTTTCCGGTCACGACAGGGGTTTCTCCCAGATACG. Its protein is CASSQSFRSRQGFLPDT. The CDR3 as a whole reads CASSQSFRSRQGFLPDTQYF. V and J are TRBV4-2 and TRBJ2-3; 8 bases align to TRBD1. The CDR3 end falls 3 residues outside the read, so it is completed with the germline J gene. Trimming at V came to 3 bases and at J to 4 bases, leaving 21 bases not matched to a gene. Germline V gene data show CDR1 as LGHNA and CDR2 as YNFKEQ. This CDR3 comprises 20 residues.

The sequenced CDR3 bases are TGTGCCAGCAGTCCTACAGGGTTGAACACC. Amino acid sequence: CASSPTGLNT. In full, the CDR3 reads CASSPTGLNTIYF. The chain joins TRBV2 to TRBJ1-3, with D tentatively TRBD1 (6 bases). The read comes to an end 3 residues before the CDR3 does, leaving the germline J gene to fill in the end. There are 13 residues in the CDR3. Germline CDR1 and CDR2: SNHLY and FYNNEI. Trimming shortened V by 5 bases and J by 7 bases, and 12 bases separated the two germline ends.

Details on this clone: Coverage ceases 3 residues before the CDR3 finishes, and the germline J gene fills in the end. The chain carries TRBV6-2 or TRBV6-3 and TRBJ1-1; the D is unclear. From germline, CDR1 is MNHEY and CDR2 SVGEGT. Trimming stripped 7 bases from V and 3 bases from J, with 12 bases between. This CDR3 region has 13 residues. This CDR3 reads CASITAMDTEAFF. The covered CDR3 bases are TGTGCCAGCATTACAGCCATGGACACTGAA.

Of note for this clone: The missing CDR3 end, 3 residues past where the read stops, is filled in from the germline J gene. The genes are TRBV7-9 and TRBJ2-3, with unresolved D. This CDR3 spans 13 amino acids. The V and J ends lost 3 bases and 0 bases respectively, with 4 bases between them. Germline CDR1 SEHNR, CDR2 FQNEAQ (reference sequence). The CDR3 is CASSLGSTDTQYF. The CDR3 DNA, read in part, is TGTGCCAGCAGCTTGGGCAGCACAGATACG.

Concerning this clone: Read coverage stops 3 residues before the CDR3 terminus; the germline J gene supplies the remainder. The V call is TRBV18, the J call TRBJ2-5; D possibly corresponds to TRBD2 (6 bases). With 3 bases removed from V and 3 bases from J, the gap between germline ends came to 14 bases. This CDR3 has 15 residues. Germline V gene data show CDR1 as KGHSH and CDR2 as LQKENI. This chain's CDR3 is CASSPGGGVKETQYF. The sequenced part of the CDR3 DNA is TGTGCCAGCTCACCGGGAGGCGGGGTGAAAGAGACC.

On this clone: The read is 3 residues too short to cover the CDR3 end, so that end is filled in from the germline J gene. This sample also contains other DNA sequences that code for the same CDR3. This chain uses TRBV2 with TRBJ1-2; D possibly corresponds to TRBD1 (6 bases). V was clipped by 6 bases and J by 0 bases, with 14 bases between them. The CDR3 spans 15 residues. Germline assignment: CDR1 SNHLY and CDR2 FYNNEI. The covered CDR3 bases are TGTGCCAGCAGCGCTGACCGGACAGCTAACTATGGC. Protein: CASSADRTANYG. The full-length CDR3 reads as CASSADRTANYGYTF. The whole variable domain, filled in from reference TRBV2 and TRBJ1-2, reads EPEVTQTPSHQVTQMGQEVILRCVPISNHLYFYWYRQILGQKVEFLVSFYNNEISEKSEIFDDQFSVERPDGSNFTLKIRSTKLEDSAMYFCASSADRTANYGYTFGSGTRLTVV.

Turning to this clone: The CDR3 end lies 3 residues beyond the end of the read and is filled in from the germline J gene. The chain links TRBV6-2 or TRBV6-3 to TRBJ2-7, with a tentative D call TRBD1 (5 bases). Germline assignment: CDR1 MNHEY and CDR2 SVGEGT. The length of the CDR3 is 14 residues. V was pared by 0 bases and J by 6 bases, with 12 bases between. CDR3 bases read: TGTGCCAGCAGTTACTCGGCCAGGGTAGGCGAG. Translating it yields CASSYSARVGE. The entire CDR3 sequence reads CASSYSARVGEQYF.

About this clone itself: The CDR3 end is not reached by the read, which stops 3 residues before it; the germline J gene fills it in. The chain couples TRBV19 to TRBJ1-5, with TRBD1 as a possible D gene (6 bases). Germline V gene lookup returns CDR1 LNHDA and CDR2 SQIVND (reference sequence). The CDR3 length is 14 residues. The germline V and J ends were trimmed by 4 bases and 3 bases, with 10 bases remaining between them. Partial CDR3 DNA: TGTGCCAGTAGTAAGGGGACAAACAATCAGCCC. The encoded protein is CASSKGTNNQP. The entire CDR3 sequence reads CASSKGTNNQPQHF.

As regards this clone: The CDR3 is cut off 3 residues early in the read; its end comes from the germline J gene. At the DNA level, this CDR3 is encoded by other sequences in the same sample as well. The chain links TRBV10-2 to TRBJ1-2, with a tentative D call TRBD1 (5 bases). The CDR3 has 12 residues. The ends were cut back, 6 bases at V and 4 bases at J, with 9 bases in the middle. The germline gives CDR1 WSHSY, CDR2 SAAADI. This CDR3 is CASRTDSYGYTF. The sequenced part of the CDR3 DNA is TGCGCCAGCAGGACAGATTCCTATGGC.

CDR3 DNA (partial): TGTGCCAGTAGCAAGGAGGGGGGGACTAGCACAGATACG. It encodes CASSKEGGTSTDT. In full, the CDR3 is CASSKEGGTSTDTQYF. The chain recombines TRBV19 with TRBJ2-3; possibly TRBD2 for D (7 bases). The read finishes 3 residues shy of the CDR3 end, and the germline J gene is used to complete it. V gave up 6 bases and J gave up 0 bases, with 16 bases separating them. The CDR3 runs to 16 residues. Germline-derived CDR1 and CDR2 are LNHDA and SQIVND (reference sequence).